Each of the 16 T cell receptor beta chains below was sequenced from the same sample in a study of STAT5B mutations in CD4+ large granular lymphocyte leukemia. Sequencing was performed with immunoSEQ multiplex PCR; in TCRdb, only in-frame clones are kept and a portion is missing. The sample carries tens of thousands of clones, approximately 84% recorded once. The sequenced sample was CD4+ T cells from blood buffy coats. Receptors originate from a human donor in good health.

The gene calls are TRBV11-2 and TRBJ2-7; TRBD2 aligns across 7 bases. CDR3 length: 14 amino acids. Germline assignment: CDR1 SGHAT and CDR2 FQNNGV. V lost 3 bases to trimming and J lost 3 bases; unmatched junction nucleotides: 5. The CDR3 sequence: CASSFAGEGYEQYF. The CDR3 nucleotides read TGTGCCAGCAGCTTCGCGGGAGAGGGCTACGAGCAGTACTTC.

The rearrangement joins TRBV18 to TRBJ1-4; D call uncertain. The CDR3 loop spans 13 amino acids. V was trimmed by 5 bases and J by 5 bases, leaving 9 bases between them. CDR1 and CDR2 from the germline V gene are KGHSH and LQKENI. The CDR3 is CASSDVTNEKLFF. The CDR3 nucleotides are TGTGCCAGCTCAGACGTAACAAATGAAAAACTGTTTTTT.

The chain has TRBV5-1 and TRBJ2-3, with a tentative D call TRBD2 (6 bases). Germline values: CDR1 SGHRS, CDR2 YFSETQ. V was pared by 4 bases and J by 2 bases, with 11 bases between. The length of the CDR3 is 14 residues. CDR3 region: CASSNSGSTDTQYF. In DNA form, the CDR3 reads TGCGCCAGCAGCAACAGCGGGTCCACAGATACGCAGTATTTT. Variable domain in full (rest from reference TRBV5-1 and TRBJ2-3): KAGVTQTPRYLIKTRGQQVTLSCSPISGHRSVSWYQQTPGQGLQFLFEYFSETQRNKGNFPGRFSGRQFSNSRSEMNVSTLELGDSALYLCASSNSGSTDTQYFGPGTRLTVL.

The CDR3 region has the DNA TGTGCCAGCAGCCAAGGGATCCGGTGGTTGAGATATGGCTACACCTTC. Its translation is CASSQGIRWLRYGYTF. The chain has TRBV14 and TRBJ1-2; D not resolved. The germline gives CDR1 SGHDN, CDR2 FVKESK. The CDR3 runs to 16 residues. Trimming removed 1 base at V and 5 bases at J, with 17 bases between.

The genes are TRBV11-3 and TRBJ2-7; 8 positions agree with TRBD1. The CDR3 is 14 amino acids. Germline loops: CDR1 SGHNT, CDR2 YENEEA. J was trimmed by 3 bases and V by 5 bases; bases with no gene match: 6. The CDR3 bases are TGTGCCAGCAGCCCGGGACAGGCGAACTACGAGCAGTACTTC. Its protein product is CASSPGQANYEQYF. Using reference TRBV11-3 and TRBJ2-7 for the parts outside the CDR3, the full variable domain is EAGVVQSPRYKIIEKKQPVAFWCNPISGHNTLYWYLQNLGQGPELLIRYENEEAVDDSQLPKDRFSAERLKGVDSTLKIQPAELGDSAVYLCASSPGQANYEQYFGPGTRLTVT.

V is TRBV7-2 and J is TRBJ1-1, with a weak D call TRBD1 (5 bases). Looked up from germline, CDR1 is SGHTA and CDR2 is FQGNSA. The germline V and J ends were trimmed by 1 base and 5 bases, with 14 bases remaining between them. The CDR3 spans 15 residues. The CDR3 protein is CASSLVSRGGTEAFF. CDR3 bases: TGTGCCAGCAGCTTAGTATCGAGGGGCGGGACTGAAGCTTTCTTT.

This clone has more than one count but fewer than ten. The genes are TRBV6-5 and TRBJ1-5; possibly TRBD1 for D (6 bases). The germline gives CDR1 MNHEY, CDR2 SVGAGI. This CDR3 has 15 amino acids. Deletions cut 6 bases from V and 0 bases from J, with 12 bases between. The DNA for the CDR3 is TGTGCCAGCAGCTTACAGACAGGTAGCAATCAGCCCCAGCATTTT. Amino acid sequence: CASSLQTGSNQPQHF.

The rearrangement joins TRBV9 to TRBJ2-5, with 8 positions matching TRBD2. Trimming removed 0 bases from V and 2 bases from J; junction bases left unmatched: 9. CDR1 is SGDLS and CDR2 is YYNGEE in the germline V gene. The CDR3 runs 17 residues. The CDR3 DNA is TGTGCCAGCAGCGTAGGGCTTGCGGGGGGAGGTCAAGAGACCCAGTACTTC. It codes for CASSVGLAGGGQETQYF.

This chain connects TRBV5-4 to TRBJ1-1, with 8 nucleotides matching TRBD1. There are 17 residues in the CDR3. Trimming removed 2 bases from V and 1 base from J; junction bases left unmatched: 10. Germline V gene data show CDR1 as SGHNT and CDR2 as YYREEE (reference sequence). CDR3 residues: CASSFDYGQGGNTEAFF. The CDR3 DNA reads TGTGCCAGCAGCTTCGATTACGGACAGGGTGGGAACACTGAAGCTTTCTTT. Supplemented by reference TRBV5-4 and TRBJ1-1, the full variable domain reads ETGVTQSPTHLIKTRGQQVTLRCSSQSGHNTVSWYQQALGQGPQFIFQYYREEENGRGNFPPRFSGLQFPNYSSELNVNALELDDSALYLCASSFDYGQGGNTEAFFGQGTRLTVV.

The chain joins TRBV2 to TRBJ1-2; D perhaps matches TRBD1 (5 bases). V gave up 4 bases and J gave up 4 bases, with 22 bases separating them. The CDR3 runs to 17 residues. CDR1 and CDR2 from the germline V gene are SNHLY and FYNNEI. The CDR3 DNA reads TGTGCCAGCAGTGGAAAGACCCTAGGGCGGGGGTCCTATGGCTACACCTTC. Its translation: CASSGKTLGRGSYGYTF.

The V and J genes are TRBV19 and TRBJ2-3; 7 bases match TRBD1. J lost 0 bases, V lost 5 bases, and 8 bases had no gene match. The CDR3 runs 16 residues. Germline-derived CDR1 and CDR2 are LNHDA and SQIVND (reference sequence). CDR3 sequence reads: CASSATGRSSTDTQYF. The CDR3 nucleotides read TGTGCCAGTAGTGCGACAGGGCGATCTAGCACAGATACGCAGTATTTT. Filled out from reference TRBV19 and TRBJ2-3, the complete variable domain reads DGGITQSPKYLFRKEGQNVTLSCEQNLNHDAMYWYRQDPGQGLRLIYYSQIVNDFQKGDIAEGYSVSREKKESFPLTVTSAQKNPTAFYLCASSATGRSSTDTQYFGPGTRLTVL.

V usage is TRBV4-1 and J usage is TRBJ1-1; D gene ambiguous. From germline, CDR1 is MGHRA and CDR2 YSYEKL. This CDR3 comprises 15 residues. The V end was cut by 0 bases, the J end by 4 bases, with 12 bases between. CDR3 DNA: TGCGCCAGCAGCCAAGAAACAAAAGGTATCACTGAAGCTTTCTTT. This sequence encodes CASSQETKGITEAFF.

The chain uses TRBV11-2 and TRBJ2-3; 9 nucleotides match TRBD2. The germline CDR1 and CDR2 sequences are SGHAT and FQNNGV. The CDR3 runs to 15 residues. J lost 4 bases, V lost 1 base, and 3 bases had no gene match. The CDR3 DNA reads TGTGCCAGCAGCTTAGCTGGGACTAGCCCAGATACGCAGTATTTT. Translation gives CASSLAGTSPDTQYF. The variable domain in full, completed from reference TRBV11-2 and TRBJ2-3, reads EAGVAQSPRYKIIEKRQSVAFWCNPISGHATLYWYQQILGQGPKLLIQFQNNGVVDDSQLPKDRFSAERLKGVDSTLKIQPAKLEDSAVYLCASSLAGTSPDTQYFGPGTRLTVL.

The chain uses TRBV27 and TRBJ1-5; D possibly corresponds to TRBD1 (5 bases). Per the germline V gene, CDR1 is MNHEY and CDR2 is SMNVEV (reference sequence). V lost 5 bases, J lost 4 bases, and 9 bases lay in between. CDR3 length: 13 amino acids. CDR3 loop: CASSKQENQPQHF. In nucleotides, the CDR3 is TGTGCCAGCAGTAAACAGGAGAATCAGCCCCAGCATTTT.

CDR3 region: CASSLGPPHYEQYF. CDR3 DNA sequence: TGTGCCAGCAGCCTGGGACCCCCCCACTACGAGCAGTACTTC. The chain joins TRBV6-4 to TRBJ2-7; D may match TRBD1 or TRBD2 (5 bases each). V shed 6 bases and J shed 3 bases, with 15 bases lying between them. This CDR3 region has 14 residues. Looked up from germline, CDR1 is MRHNA and CDR2 is SNTAGT.

The J gene is TRBJ1-2, the V gene TRBV7-9; possibly TRBD1 for D (6 bases). The CDR3 runs 15 residues. The V and J ends lost 1 base and 0 bases respectively, with 9 bases between them. Germline-derived CDR1 and CDR2 are SEHNR and FQNEAQ (reference sequence). The chain's CDR3 is CASSLGGPANYGYTF. In nucleotides, the CDR3 is TGTGCCAGCAGCTTAGGGGGGCCGGCTAACTATGGCTACACCTTC.